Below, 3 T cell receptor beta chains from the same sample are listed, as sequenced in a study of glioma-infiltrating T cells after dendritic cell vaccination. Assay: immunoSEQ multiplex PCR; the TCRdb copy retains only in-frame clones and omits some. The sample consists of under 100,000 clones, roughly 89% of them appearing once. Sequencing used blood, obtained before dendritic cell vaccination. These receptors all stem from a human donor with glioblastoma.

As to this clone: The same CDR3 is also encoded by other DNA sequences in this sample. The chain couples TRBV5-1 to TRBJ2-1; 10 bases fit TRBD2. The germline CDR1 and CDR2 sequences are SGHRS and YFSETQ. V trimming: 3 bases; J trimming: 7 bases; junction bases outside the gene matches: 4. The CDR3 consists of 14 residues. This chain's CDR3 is CASSSAGGYNEQFF. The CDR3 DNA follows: TGCGCCAGCAGCTCAGCGGGGGGGTATAATGAGCAGTTCTTC.

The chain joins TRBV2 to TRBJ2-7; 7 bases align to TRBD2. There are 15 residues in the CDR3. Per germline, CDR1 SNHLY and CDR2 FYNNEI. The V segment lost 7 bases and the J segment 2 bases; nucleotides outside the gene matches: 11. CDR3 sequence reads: CASTIGTIPTYEQYF. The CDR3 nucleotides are TGTGCCAGCACCATAGGGACTATTCCCACCTACGAGCAGTACTTC.

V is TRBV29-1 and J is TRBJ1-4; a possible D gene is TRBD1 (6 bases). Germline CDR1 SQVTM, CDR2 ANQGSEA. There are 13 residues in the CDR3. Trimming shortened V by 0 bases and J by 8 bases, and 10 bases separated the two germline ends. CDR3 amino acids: CSVEDRGPEKLFF. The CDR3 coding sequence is TGCAGCGTTGAAGACAGGGGTCCAGAAAAACTGTTTTTT.